The next 9 T cell receptor beta chains were all read from a single sample in a study of blood T cell repertoires in COVID-19. The assay was immunoSEQ multiplex PCR, and TCRdb's table has in-frame clones only and misses some. This table has approximately 200,000 clones, less than 90% appearing once. The sequencing input was PBMCs or T cells enriched from blood (not recorded which). The receptors derive from a woman in her twenties or thirties who had been exposed to COVID-19.

CDR3 sequence reads: CASSFDRETQYF. The CDR3, as DNA: TGTGCCAGCAGCTTCGACAGGGAGACCCAGTACTTC. The chain joins TRBV5-4 to TRBJ2-5; a weak D match, TRBD1 (6 bases). The CDR3 runs 12 residues. Per the germline V gene, CDR1 is SGHNT and CDR2 is YYREEE (reference sequence). The V end lost 2 bases, the J end lost 5 bases, and 7 bases lay between the germline ends.

J is TRBJ1-2 and V is TRBV7-2; D uncertain. The CDR3 covers 12 residues. Trimming took off 1 base at V and 7 bases at J, with 7 bases between the two ends. Looked up from germline, CDR1 is SGHTA and CDR2 is FQGNSA. CDR3 loop: CASSLDSSGYTF. The CDR3 DNA sequence: TGTGCCAGCAGCTTAGACAGCTCTGGCTACACCTTC.

The chain joins TRBV5-1 to TRBJ2-2; maybe TRBD1 (5 bases). Germline V gene sequence: CDR1 SGHRS, CDR2 YFSETQ. The CDR3 contains 15 residues. V lost 2 bases and J lost 0, with 8 bases in between. The CDR3 bases are TGCGCCAGCAGCTTAGGGGATTCGAACACCGGGGAGCTGTTTTTT. This gives the protein CASSLGDSNTGELFF. Together with reference TRBV5-1 and TRBJ2-2, the CDR3 gives the full variable domain: KAGVTQTPRYLIKTRGQQVTLSCSPISGHRSVSWYQQTPGQGLQFLFEYFSETQRNKGNFPGRFSGRQFSNSRSEMNVSTLELGDSALYLCASSLGDSNTGELFFGEGSRLTVL.

The chain recombines TRBV24-1 with TRBJ1-2; 10 positions agree with TRBD1. The CDR3 runs 14 residues. Trimming removed 4 bases from V and 5 bases from J; junction bases left unmatched: 3. The germline V gene encodes CDR1 KGHDR and CDR2 SFDVKD. This CDR3 is CATSETGGAYGYTF. The CDR3 nucleotides read TGTGCCACCAGTGAGACAGGGGGCGCGTATGGCTACACCTTC.

A note on this clone: Other DNA sequences in the sample encode the same CDR3. DNA for the CDR3: TGTGCCAGCAGCGTTGGGGGGGCCAATCAGCCCCAGCATTTT. Translated: CASSVGGANQPQHF. The J gene is TRBJ1-5, the V gene TRBV9; a possible D gene is TRBD1 (6 bases). This CDR3 is 14 amino acids long. Per the germline V gene, CDR1 is SGDLS and CDR2 is YYNGEE. The V and J ends lost 2 bases and 3 bases respectively, with 9 bases between them.

This clone was recorded a few times. V is TRBV27 and J is TRBJ1-1; 7 bases are a match to TRBD1. Germline lookup yields CDR1 MNHEY and CDR2 SMNVEV (reference sequence). The CDR3 has 15 amino acids. Trimming at V came to 1 base and at J to 6 bases, leaving 8 bases not matched to a gene. The CDR3 region has the DNA TGTGCCAGCAGTTTATGGGGGACAGCTTACCCTGAAGCTTTCTTT. Translation: CASSLWGTAYPEAFF.

The gene calls are TRBV19 and TRBJ1-4; TRBD1 matches 11 bases. Germline CDR1 LNHDA, CDR2 SQIVND (reference sequence). The trim removed 4 bases at V and 8 bases at J, leaving 6 bases unmatched. The CDR3 is 15 residues long. Here the CDR3 reads CASSTLGQGEEKLFF. The CDR3 nucleotides read TGTGCCAGTAGTACCCTGGGACAGGGGGAGGAAAAACTGTTTTTT.

The genes are TRBV24-1 and TRBJ1-5; 8 positions match TRBD1. This CDR3 contains 14 residues. Trimming removed 5 bases from V and 4 bases from J; junction bases left unmatched: 3. Germline values: CDR1 KGHDR, CDR2 SFDVKD. Here the CDR3 DNA reads TGTGCCACCAGTGTGGGACAGGATAATCAGCCCCAGCATTTT. Its protein product is CATSVGQDNQPQHF.

The chain joins TRBV30 to TRBJ2-1; D might be TRBD1 (6 bases). CDR1 is GTSNPN, CDR2 SVGIG, per germline (reference sequence). This CDR3 is built from 13 residues. The V and J ends lost 1 base and 3 bases respectively, with 7 bases between them. CDR3 amino acids: CAWSADSYNEQFF. As DNA, the CDR3 is TGTGCCTGGAGTGCGGACAGCTACAATGAGCAGTTCTTC.